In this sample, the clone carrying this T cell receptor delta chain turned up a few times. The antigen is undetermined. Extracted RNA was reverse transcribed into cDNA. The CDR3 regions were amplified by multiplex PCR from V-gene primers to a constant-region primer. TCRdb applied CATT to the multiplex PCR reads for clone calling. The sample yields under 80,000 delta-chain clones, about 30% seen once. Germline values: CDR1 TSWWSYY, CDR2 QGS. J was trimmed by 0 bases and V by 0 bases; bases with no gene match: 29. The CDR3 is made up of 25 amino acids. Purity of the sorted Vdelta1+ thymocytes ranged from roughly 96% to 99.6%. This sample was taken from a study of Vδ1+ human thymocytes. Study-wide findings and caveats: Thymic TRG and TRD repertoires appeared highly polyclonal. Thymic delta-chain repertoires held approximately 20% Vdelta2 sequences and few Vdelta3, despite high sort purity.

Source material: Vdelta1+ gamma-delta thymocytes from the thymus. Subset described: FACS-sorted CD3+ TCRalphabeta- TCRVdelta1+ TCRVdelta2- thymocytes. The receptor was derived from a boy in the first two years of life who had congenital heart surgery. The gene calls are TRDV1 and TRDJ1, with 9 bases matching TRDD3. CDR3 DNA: TGTGCTCTTGGGGAACTATCGGCCGATCCTCCTCGTACTGGGGGAGATAATTCGTACACCGATAAACTCATCTTT. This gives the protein CALGELSADPPRTGGDNSYTDKLIF.